The source of this T cell receptor (beta chain) is a study of graft-versus-host responses after intestinal transplantation. Study context: Among the recipients, transplants were multivisceral, liver-intestinal, or isolated intestinal.

Germline CDR1 reads MGHRA; CDR2 reads YSYEKL. There are 18 residues in the CDR3. The trim removed 0 bases at V and 2 bases at J, leaving 13 bases unmatched. The study's findings and limits: Allografts of one patient group, those with graft-donor T cell macrochimerism, had high graft-versus-host to host-versus-graft clonal ratios. In recipient marrow, GvH clones were found, and some appeared first in ileum or blood. Peak GvH clone levels in circulation were associated with early post-transplant HvG declines.

On this clone: Antigen specificity is unknown.

Clones were read by immunoSEQ multiplex PCR, and TCRdb kept only the in-frame ones, dropping some. The sample holds about 86,000 clones, about 87% seen once. Specimen: unstimulated CD4+ T cells sorted from spleen or lymph node cells, collected before transplant. The rearrangement links TRBV4-1 to TRBJ2-7; 7 bases map to TRBD1. The TCR was taken from a human donor who was the organ donor for an intestinal transplant. The CDR3 bases are TGCGCCAGCAGCCAAGAAGGGGGCCCCCGGGCTAGGACCTACGAGCAGTACTTC. Translated, it gives CASSQEGGPRARTYEQYF.